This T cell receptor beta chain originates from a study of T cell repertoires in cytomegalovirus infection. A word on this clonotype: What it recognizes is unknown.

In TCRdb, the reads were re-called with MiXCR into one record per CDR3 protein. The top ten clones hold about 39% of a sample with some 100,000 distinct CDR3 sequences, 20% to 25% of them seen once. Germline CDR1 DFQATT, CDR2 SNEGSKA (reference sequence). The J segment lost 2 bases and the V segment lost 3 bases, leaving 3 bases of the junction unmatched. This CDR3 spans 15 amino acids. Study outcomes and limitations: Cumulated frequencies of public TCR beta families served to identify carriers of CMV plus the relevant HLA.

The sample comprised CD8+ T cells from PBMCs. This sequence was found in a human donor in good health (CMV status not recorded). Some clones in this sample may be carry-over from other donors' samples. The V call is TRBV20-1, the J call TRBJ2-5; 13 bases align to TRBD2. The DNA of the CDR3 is TGCAGTGCTAGGGCGGGACTAGCGGGGCAAGAGACCCAGTACTTC. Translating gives CSARAGLAGQETQYF.